This T cell receptor (beta chain) came from a study of cytomegalovirus exposure and HLA in healthy donors. Primers: 60 Vbeta forward and 13 Jbeta reverse. Clones were sequenced by immunoSEQ multiplex PCR, and TCRdb holds only the in-frame ones, with some missing. The table has 150,000 or so clones, 70% to 80% seen once. Input material: PBMCs. This receptor was identified in a middle-aged woman in good health and CMV-seronegative.

The CDR3 bases are TGCGCCAGCAGCTTGGATCCAGGGCAACAGTTCTTC. This codes for CASSLDPGQQFF. The J gene is TRBJ2-1, the V gene TRBV5-1; TRBD1 might be the D (5 bases). With 0 bases removed from V and 13 bases from J, the gap between germline ends came to 11 bases. There are 12 residues in the CDR3. Germline V gene sequence: CDR1 SGHRS, CDR2 YFSETQ. The full variable domain, in which reference TRBV5-1 and TRBJ2-1 provide the parts outside the CDR3, is KAGVTQTPRYLIKTRGQQVTLSCSPISGHRSVSWYQQTPGQGLQFLFEYFSETQRNKGNFPGRFSGRQFSNSRSEMNVSTLELGDSALYLCASSLDPGQQFFGPGTRLTVL.